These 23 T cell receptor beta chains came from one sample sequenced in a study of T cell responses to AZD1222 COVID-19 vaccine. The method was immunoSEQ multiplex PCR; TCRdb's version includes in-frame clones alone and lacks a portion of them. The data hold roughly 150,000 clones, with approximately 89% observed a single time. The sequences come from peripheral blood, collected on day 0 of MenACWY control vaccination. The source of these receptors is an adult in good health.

CDR3 sequence: CASSPPHRTSVYNEQFF. CDR3 bases: TGTGCCAGCAGCCCACCCCATAGGACTAGCGTCTACAATGAGCAGTTCTTC. The chain recombines TRBV7-8 with TRBJ2-1; 9 bases are shared with TRBD2. The V gene end was trimmed by 5 bases and the J gene end by 3 bases; junction bases not matched to a gene: 11. The V gene's germline CDR1 is SGHVS and CDR2 FQNEAQ. This CDR3 is 17 amino acids long.

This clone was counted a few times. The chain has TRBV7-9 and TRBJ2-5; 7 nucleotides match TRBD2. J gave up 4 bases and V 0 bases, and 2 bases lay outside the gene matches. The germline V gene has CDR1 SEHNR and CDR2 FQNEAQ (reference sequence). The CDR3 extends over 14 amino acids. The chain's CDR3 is CASSLAAGVETQYF. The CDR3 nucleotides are TGTGCCAGCAGCTTAGCGGCGGGGGTAGAGACCCAGTACTTC.

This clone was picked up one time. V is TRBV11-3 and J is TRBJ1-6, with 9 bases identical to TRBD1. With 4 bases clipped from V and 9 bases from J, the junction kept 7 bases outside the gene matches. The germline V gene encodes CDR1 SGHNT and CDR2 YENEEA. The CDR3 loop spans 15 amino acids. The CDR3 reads CASSSKGQGRSPLHF. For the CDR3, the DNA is TGTGCCAGCAGCTCAAAGGGACAGGGACGTTCACCCCTCCACTTT.

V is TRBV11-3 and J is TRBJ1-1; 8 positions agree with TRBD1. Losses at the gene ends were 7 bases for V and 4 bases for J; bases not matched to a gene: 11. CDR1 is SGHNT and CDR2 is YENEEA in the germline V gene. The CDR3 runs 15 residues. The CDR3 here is CASTKGQGRGTEAFF. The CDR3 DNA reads TGTGCCAGCACAAAAGGACAGGGAAGGGGCACTGAAGCTTTCTTT.

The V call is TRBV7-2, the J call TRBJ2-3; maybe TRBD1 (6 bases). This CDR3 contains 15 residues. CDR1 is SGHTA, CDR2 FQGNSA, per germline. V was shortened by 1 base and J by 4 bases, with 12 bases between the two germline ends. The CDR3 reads CASSLVVDSADTQYF. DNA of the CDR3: TGTGCCAGCAGCTTAGTAGTGGACAGCGCAGATACGCAGTATTTT.

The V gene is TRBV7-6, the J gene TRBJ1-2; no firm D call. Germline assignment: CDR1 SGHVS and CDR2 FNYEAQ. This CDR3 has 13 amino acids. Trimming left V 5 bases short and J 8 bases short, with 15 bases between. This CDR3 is CASSPDLGWGYTF. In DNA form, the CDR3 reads TGTGCCAGCAGCCCGGACCTGGGCTGGGGCTACACCTTC.

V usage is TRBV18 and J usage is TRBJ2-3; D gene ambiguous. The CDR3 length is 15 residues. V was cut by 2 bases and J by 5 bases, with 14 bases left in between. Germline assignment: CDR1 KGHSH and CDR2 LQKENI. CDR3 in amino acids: CASSPGVGKEDTQYF. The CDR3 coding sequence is TGTGCCAGCTCACCAGGGGTGGGAAAAGAAGATACGCAGTATTTT.

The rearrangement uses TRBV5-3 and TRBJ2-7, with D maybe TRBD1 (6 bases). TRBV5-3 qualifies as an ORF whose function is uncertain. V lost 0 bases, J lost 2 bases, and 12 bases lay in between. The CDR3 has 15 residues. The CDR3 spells CARSLARQGTYEQYF. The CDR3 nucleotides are TGTGCCAGAAGCTTGGCCCGGCAGGGGACCTACGAGCAGTACTTC.

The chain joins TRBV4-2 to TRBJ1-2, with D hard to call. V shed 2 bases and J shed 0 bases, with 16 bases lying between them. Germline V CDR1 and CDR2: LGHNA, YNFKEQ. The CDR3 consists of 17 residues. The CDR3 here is CASSQIKEVGPNYGYTF. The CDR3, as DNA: TGTGCCAGCAGCCAAATAAAGGAAGTTGGCCCTAACTATGGCTACACCTTC.

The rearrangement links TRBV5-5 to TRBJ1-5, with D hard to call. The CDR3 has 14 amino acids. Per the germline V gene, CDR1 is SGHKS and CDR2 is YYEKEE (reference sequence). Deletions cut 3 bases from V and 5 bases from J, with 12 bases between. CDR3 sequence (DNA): TGTGCCAGCAGCTCCGATGGACCATATCAGCCCCAGCATTTT. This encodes CASSSDGPYQPQHF. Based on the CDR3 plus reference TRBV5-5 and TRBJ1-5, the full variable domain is DAGVTQSPTHLIKTRGQQVTLRCSPISGHKSVSWYQQVLGQGPQFIFQYYEKEERGRGNFPDRFSARQFPNYSSELNVNALLLGDSALYLCASSSDGPYQPQHFGDGTRLSIL.

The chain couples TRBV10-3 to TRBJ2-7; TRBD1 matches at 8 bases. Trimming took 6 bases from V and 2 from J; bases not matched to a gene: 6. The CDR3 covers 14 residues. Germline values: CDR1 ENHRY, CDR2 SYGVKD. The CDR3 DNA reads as TGTGCCATCAGCCCAATGGACAGGGCCTACGAGCAGTACTTC. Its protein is CAISPMDRAYEQYF.

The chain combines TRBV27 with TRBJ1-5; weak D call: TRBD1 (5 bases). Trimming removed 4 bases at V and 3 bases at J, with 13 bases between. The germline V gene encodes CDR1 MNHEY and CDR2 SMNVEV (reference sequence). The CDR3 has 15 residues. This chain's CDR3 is CASSWGQGANQPQHF. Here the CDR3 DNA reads TGTGCCAGCAGTTGGGGCCAGGGAGCCAATCAGCCCCAGCATTTT.

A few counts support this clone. The CDR3 nucleotides read TGCGCCAGCAGCGGGGGTTCCGGGACTTACTCTGGGGCCAACGTCCTGACTTTC. It yields the protein CASSGGSGTYSGANVLTF. The rearrangement joins TRBV5-1 to TRBJ2-6, with a weak D call TRBD2 (6 bases). This CDR3 is built from 18 residues. CDR1 is SGHRS, CDR2 YFSETQ, per germline. The V end lost 4 bases, the J end lost 0 bases, and 17 bases lay between the germline ends. The whole variable domain, remainder taken from reference TRBV5-1 and TRBJ2-6, is KAGVTQTPRYLIKTRGQQVTLSCSPISGHRSVSWYQQTPGQGLQFLFEYFSETQRNKGNFPGRFSGRQFSNSRSEMNVSTLELGDSALYLCASSGGSGTYSGANVLTFGAGSRLTVL.

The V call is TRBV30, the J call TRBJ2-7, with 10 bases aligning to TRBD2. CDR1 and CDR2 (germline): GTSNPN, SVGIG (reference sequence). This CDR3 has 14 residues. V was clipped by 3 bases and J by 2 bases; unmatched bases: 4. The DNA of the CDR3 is TGTGCCTGGAGGCTAGCGGGGGCGGCCTACGAGCAGTACTTC. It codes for CAWRLAGAAYEQYF. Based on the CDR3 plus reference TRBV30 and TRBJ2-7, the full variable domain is SQTIHQWPATLVQPVGSPLSLECTVEGTSNPNLYWYRQAAGRGLQLLFYSVGIGQISSEVPQNLSASRPQDRQFILSSKKLLLSDSGFYLCAWRLAGAAYEQYFGPGTRLTVT.

CDR3 sequence reads: CATSDQGTGGASGYTF. As DNA, the CDR3 is TGTGCCACCAGTGATCAAGGGACAGGGGGCGCGTCTGGCTACACCTTC. The chain has TRBV24-1 and TRBJ1-2; 12 bases align to TRBD1. Germline assignment: CDR1 KGHDR and CDR2 SFDVKD. With 3 bases clipped from V and 7 bases from J, the junction kept 8 bases outside the gene matches. The CDR3 is 16 amino acids.

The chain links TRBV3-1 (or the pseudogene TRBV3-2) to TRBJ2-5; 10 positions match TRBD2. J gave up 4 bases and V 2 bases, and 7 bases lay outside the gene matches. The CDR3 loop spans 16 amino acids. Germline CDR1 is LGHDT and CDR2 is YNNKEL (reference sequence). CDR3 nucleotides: TGTGCCAGCAGCCAAAAGGGGACTAGCGCGAGAGAGACCCAGTACTTC. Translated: CASSQKGTSARETQYF.

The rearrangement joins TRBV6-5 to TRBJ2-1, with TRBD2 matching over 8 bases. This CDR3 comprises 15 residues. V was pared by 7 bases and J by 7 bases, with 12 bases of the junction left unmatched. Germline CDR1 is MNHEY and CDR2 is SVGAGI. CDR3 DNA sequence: TGTGCCAGCACCACAACGGGGGGGTCAATGAATGAGCAGTTCTTC. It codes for CASTTTGGSMNEQFF.

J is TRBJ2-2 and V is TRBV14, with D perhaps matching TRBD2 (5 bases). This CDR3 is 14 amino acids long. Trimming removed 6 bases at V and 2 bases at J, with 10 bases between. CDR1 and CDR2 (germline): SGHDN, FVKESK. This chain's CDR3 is CASRGSSNTGELFF. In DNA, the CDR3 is TGTGCCAGCAGGGGATCTAGCAACACCGGGGAGCTGTTTTTT.

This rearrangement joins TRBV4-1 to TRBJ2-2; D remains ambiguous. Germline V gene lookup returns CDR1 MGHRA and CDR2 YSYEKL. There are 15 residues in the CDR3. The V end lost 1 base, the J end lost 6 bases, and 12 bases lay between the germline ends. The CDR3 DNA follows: TGCGCCAGCAGCCAAGTGGGCAAGTGGTCCGGGGAGCTGTTTTTT. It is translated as CASSQVGKWSGELFF.

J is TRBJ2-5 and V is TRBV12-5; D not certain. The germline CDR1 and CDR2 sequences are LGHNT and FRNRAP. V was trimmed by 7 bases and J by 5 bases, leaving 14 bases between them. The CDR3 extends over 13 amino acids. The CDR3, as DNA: TGTGCTAGTGCCCAGGCAGGTTTGGAGACCCAGTACTTC. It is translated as CASAQAGLETQYF.

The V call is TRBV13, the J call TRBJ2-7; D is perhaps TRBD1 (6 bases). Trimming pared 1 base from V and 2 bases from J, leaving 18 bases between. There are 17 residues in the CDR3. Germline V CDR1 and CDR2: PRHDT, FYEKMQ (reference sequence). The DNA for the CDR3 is TGTGCCAGCAGCTTAGCTAGAAGGCAGGGGACACCCTACGAGCAGTACTTC. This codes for CASSLARRQGTPYEQYF.

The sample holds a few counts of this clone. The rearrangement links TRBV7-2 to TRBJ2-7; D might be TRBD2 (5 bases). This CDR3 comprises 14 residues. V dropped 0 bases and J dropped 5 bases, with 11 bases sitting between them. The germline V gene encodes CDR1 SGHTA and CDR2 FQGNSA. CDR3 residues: CASSLAGAIDEQYF. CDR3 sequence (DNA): TGTGCCAGCAGCTTAGCGGGAGCAATCGACGAGCAGTACTTC.

The CDR3 loop is CASSRHLTPPGTEAFF. The CDR3 DNA reads as TGTGCCAGCAGCCGACATCTGACTCCTCCGGGAACTGAAGCTTTCTTT. The genes are TRBV3-1 (or the pseudogene TRBV3-2) and TRBJ1-1; D remains unclear. Germline loops: CDR1 LGHDT, CDR2 YNNKEL (reference sequence). CDR3 length equals 16 residues. V was pared by 4 bases and J by 5 bases, with 20 bases between.